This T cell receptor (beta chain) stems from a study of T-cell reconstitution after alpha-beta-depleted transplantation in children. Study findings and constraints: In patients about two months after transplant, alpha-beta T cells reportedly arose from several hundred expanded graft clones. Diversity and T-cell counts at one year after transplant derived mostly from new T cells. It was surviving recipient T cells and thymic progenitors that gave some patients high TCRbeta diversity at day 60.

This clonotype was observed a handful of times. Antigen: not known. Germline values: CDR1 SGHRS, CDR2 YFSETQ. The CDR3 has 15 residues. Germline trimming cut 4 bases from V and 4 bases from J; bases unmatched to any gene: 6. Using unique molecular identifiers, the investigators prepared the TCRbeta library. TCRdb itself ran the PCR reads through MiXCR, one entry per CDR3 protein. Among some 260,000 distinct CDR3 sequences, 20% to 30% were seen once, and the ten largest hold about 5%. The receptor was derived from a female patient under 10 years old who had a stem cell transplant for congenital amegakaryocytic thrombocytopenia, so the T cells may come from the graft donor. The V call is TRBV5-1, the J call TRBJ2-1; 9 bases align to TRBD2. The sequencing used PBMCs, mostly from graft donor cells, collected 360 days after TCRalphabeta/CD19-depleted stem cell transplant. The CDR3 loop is CASSPKTSGYNEQFF. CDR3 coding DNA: TGCGCCAGCAGCCCTAAGACTAGCGGTTACAATGAGCAGTTCTTC.